This is a list of T cell receptor beta chains from one sample in a study of blood T cell repertoires in COVID-19. Assay used: immunoSEQ multiplex PCR; TCRdb lists only in-frame clones, some missing. Counted here are about 200,000 clones, around nine tenths occurring once; the ten biggest clones make up 0.53%. Material: peripheral blood. These TCRs come from a man in his fifties with acute or convalescent COVID-19. Each CDR3 is given with its conserved first and last residue. Fields, in order: clone size, D gene, V gene, J gene, CDR3 DNA, CDR3 protein. A D gene is named only where the DNA matches it firmly. Expanded clones get a size class; other rows say once, few or many, or leave the size out.

abundance: -
d_gene: -
v_gene: TRBV4-1
j_gene: TRBJ2-7
CDR3nt: TGCGCCAGCAGCCAAGACCCAACAGGGCCCCTCGAGCAGTACTTC
CDR3aa: CASSQDPTGPLEQYF

abundance: -
d_gene: TRBD2
v_gene: TRBV6-1
j_gene: TRBJ2-1
CDR3nt: TGTGCCAGCAGTGAACCTGGACTAGTCCGCGATTACCCCTTTCCGACAAGTGGGAATGAGCAGTTCTTC
CDR3aa: CASSEPGLVRDYPFPTSGNEQFF

abundance: -
d_gene: TRBD1
v_gene: TRBV4-1
j_gene: TRBJ2-1
CDR3nt: TGCGCCAGCAGCCATCCCGGGACAGGGGTTGATGAGCAGTTCTTC
CDR3aa: CASSHPGTGVDEQFF

abundance: -
d_gene: -
v_gene: TRBV5-1
j_gene: TRBJ2-5
CDR3nt: TGCGCCAGCAGCTTGGCTAGCCGTGGTTGGGAGACCCAGTACTTC
CDR3aa: CASSLASRGWETQYF

abundance: -
d_gene: TRBD2
v_gene: TRBV27
j_gene: TRBJ2-2
CDR3nt: TGTGCCAGCAGTACCGGGACTAGCGGGAGCGCCGGGGAGCTGTTTTTT
CDR3aa: CASSTGTSGSAGELFF

abundance: -
d_gene: TRBD2
v_gene: TRBV7-2
j_gene: TRBJ2-3
CDR3nt: TGTGCCAGCAGCTTAGGAGGCCGGGGGGGCGCAGATACGCAGTATTTT
CDR3aa: CASSLGGRGGADTQYF

abundance: -
d_gene: -
v_gene: TRBV9
j_gene: TRBJ1-4
CDR3nt: TGTGCCAGCAGCGCCCGGGACACCGGTTCGGGGGAAAAACTGTTTTTT
CDR3aa: CASSARDTGSGEKLFF

abundance: -
d_gene: TRBD1
v_gene: TRBV7-2
j_gene: TRBJ2-7
CDR3nt: TGTGCCAGCAGCATCGGGACAGGGAGCGAGCAGTACTTC
CDR3aa: CASSIGTGSEQYF

abundance: -
d_gene: TRBD2
v_gene: TRBV6-2/TRBV6-3
j_gene: TRBJ2-1
CDR3nt: TGTGCCAGCAGTCCCCCGGTTATCCGCGCGGGAGGGTTGAATGAGCAGTTCTTC
CDR3aa: CASSPPVIRAGGLNEQFF

abundance: -
d_gene: -
v_gene: TRBV11-3
j_gene: TRBJ2-1
CDR3nt: TGTGCCAGCAGCTCAACGGTCGGGTCGGCCTACAATGAGCAGTTCTTC
CDR3aa: CASSSTVGSAYNEQFF

abundance: -
d_gene: TRBD1
v_gene: TRBV28
j_gene: TRBJ1-3
CDR3nt: TGTGCCAGCAGTTTGCGGACAGGGGGAAACACCATATATTTT
CDR3aa: CASSLRTGGNTIYF

abundance: -
d_gene: -
v_gene: TRBV7-8
j_gene: TRBJ2-5
CDR3nt: TGTGCCAGCAGCTCTACACGGGGAGAGACCCAGTACTTC
CDR3aa: CASSSTRGETQYF

abundance: -
d_gene: TRBD2
v_gene: TRBV29-1
j_gene: TRBJ2-1
CDR3nt: TGCAGCGCGACTAGCGGGAGCTATGAGCAGTTCTTC
CDR3aa: CSATSGSYEQFF

abundance: -
d_gene: TRBD1
v_gene: TRBV19
j_gene: TRBJ1-3
CDR3nt: TGTGCCAGTAGCCGGGACAGGTCACACTCTGGAAACACCATATATTTT
CDR3aa: CASSRDRSHSGNTIYF

abundance: -
d_gene: -
v_gene: TRBV18
j_gene: TRBJ2-2
CDR3nt: TGTGCCAGCTCGTCGACAGCCGGGGAGCTGTTTTTT
CDR3aa: CASSSTAGELFF

abundance: -
d_gene: -
v_gene: TRBV9
j_gene: TRBJ1-1
CDR3nt: TGTGCCAGCAGCGTAGTTCAGGGATCGGTGAGAACTGAAGCTTTCTTT
CDR3aa: CASSVVQGSVRTEAFF

abundance: -
d_gene: -
v_gene: TRBV9
j_gene: TRBJ1-4
CDR3nt: TGTGCCAGCAGCGTAGGGGCCACCGTGGGCAGTGAAAAACTGTTTTTT
CDR3aa: CASSVGATVGSEKLFF

abundance: -
d_gene: -
v_gene: TRBV5-1
j_gene: TRBJ2-5
CDR3nt: TGCGCCAGCAGTAAGGTTAGCCTCCAAGAGACCCAGTACTTC
CDR3aa: CASSKVSLQETQYF

abundance: -
d_gene: TRBD2
v_gene: TRBV7-2
j_gene: TRBJ2-7
CDR3nt: TGTGCCAGCAACCCCCCGGGACTAGTTTACGAGCAGTACTTC
CDR3aa: CASNPPGLVYEQYF

abundance: once
d_gene: TRBD1
v_gene: TRBV2
j_gene: TRBJ1-2
CDR3nt: TGTGCCGGAGGAAGGGGGCGCGTCTATGGCTACACCTTC
CDR3aa: CAGGRGRVYGYTF

abundance: -
d_gene: TRBD2
v_gene: TRBV29-1
j_gene: TRBJ2-2
CDR3nt: TGCAGCGCCGGGACTAGCGGGACCGGCACCGGGGAGCTGTTTTTT
CDR3aa: CSAGTSGTGTGELFF

abundance: -
d_gene: TRBD1
v_gene: TRBV5-1
j_gene: TRBJ2-1
CDR3nt: TGCGCCAGCCATAGACTACCGGGACAGGAGACCCTATCAATAAACAATGAGCAGTTCTTC
CDR3aa: CASHRLPGQETLSINNEQFF

abundance: -
d_gene: TRBD2
v_gene: TRBV29-1
j_gene: TRBJ2-1
CDR3nt: TGCAGCGTTGAAGTCTCTAGCGGGGCATACAATGAGCAGTTCTTC
CDR3aa: CSVEVSSGAYNEQFF

abundance: -
d_gene: -
v_gene: TRBV19
j_gene: TRBJ2-5
CDR3nt: TGTGCCAGTAGTAACAACAGGCAAGAGACCCAGTACTTC
CDR3aa: CASSNNRQETQYF

abundance: -
d_gene: -
v_gene: TRBV4-1
j_gene: TRBJ1-2
CDR3nt: TGCGCCAGCAGCCCGAAAGGGACTTATGGCTACACCTTC
CDR3aa: CASSPKGTYGYTF

abundance: -
d_gene: -
v_gene: TRBV27
j_gene: TRBJ2-6
CDR3nt: TGTGCCAGCAGTCCCTGGGGCGCTGGGGCCAACGTCCTGACTTTC
CDR3aa: CASSPWGAGANVLTF

abundance: -
d_gene: -
v_gene: TRBV6-2/TRBV6-3
j_gene: TRBJ1-5
CDR3nt: TGTGCCAGCAGTGGTTTGACAGGATTATCTTTGAGGGGCAATCAGCCCCAGCATTTT
CDR3aa: CASSGLTGLSLRGNQPQHF

abundance: -
d_gene: TRBD2
v_gene: TRBV28
j_gene: TRBJ2-1
CDR3nt: TGTGCCAGCAGGCCCCTAAAGGGGCTAGCGGGAGCTAGGAATGAGCAGTTCTTC
CDR3aa: CASRPLKGLAGARNEQFF

abundance: -
d_gene: -
v_gene: TRBV3-1/TRBV3-2
j_gene: TRBJ1-2
CDR3nt: TGTGCCAGCAGCCAATACTCGACAGCCGGGTTGAATGGCTACACCTTC
CDR3aa: CASSQYSTAGLNGYTF

abundance: -
d_gene: TRBD1
v_gene: TRBV19
j_gene: TRBJ1-5
CDR3nt: TGTGCCAGTAGCCGAGGGACAGATAGTTATAGCAATCAGCCCCAGCATTTT
CDR3aa: CASSRGTDSYSNQPQHF

abundance: -
d_gene: TRBD1
v_gene: TRBV9
j_gene: TRBJ1-6
CDR3nt: TGTGCCAGCAGCGCGGGACAGGGCACACCCCTCCACTTT
CDR3aa: CASSAGQGTPLHF

abundance: -
d_gene: -
v_gene: TRBV5-8
j_gene: TRBJ1-5
CDR3nt: TGTGCCAGCAGGATTGCGGCACAGCCCCAGCATTTT
CDR3aa: CASRIAAQPQHF

abundance: few
d_gene: TRBD1
v_gene: TRBV19
j_gene: TRBJ2-1
CDR3nt: TGTGCCAGTAGTGTACAGGGGATTTGGGATGAGCAGTTCTTC
CDR3aa: CASSVQGIWDEQFF

abundance: -
d_gene: TRBD2
v_gene: TRBV28
j_gene: TRBJ2-3
CDR3nt: TGTGCCAGCAGTTTACCTCGGCTAGCGGGGGCCACAGATACGCAGTATTTT
CDR3aa: CASSLPRLAGATDTQYF

abundance: -
d_gene: TRBD2
v_gene: TRBV7-7
j_gene: TRBJ2-2
CDR3nt: TGTGCCAGCAGCTTAAGGCCGGGGGGTACCGGGGAGCTGTTTTTT
CDR3aa: CASSLRPGGTGELFF

abundance: -
d_gene: -
v_gene: TRBV6-5
j_gene: TRBJ1-5
CDR3nt: TGTGCCAGCAGACGAACGGCGGCAAGTCAGCCCCAGCATTTT
CDR3aa: CASRRTAASQPQHF

abundance: -
d_gene: -
v_gene: TRBV11-3
j_gene: TRBJ1-1
CDR3nt: TGTGCCAGCAGCTTAGATTGGGTGGGCAACACTGAAGCTTTCTTT
CDR3aa: CASSLDWVGNTEAFF

abundance: few
d_gene: TRBD1
v_gene: TRBV5-1
j_gene: TRBJ1-1
CDR3nt: TGCGCCAGCAGCACTGCGACAGGGAGGTCGAACACTGAAGCTTTCTTT
CDR3aa: CASSTATGRSNTEAFF

abundance: -
d_gene: -
v_gene: TRBV2
j_gene: TRBJ2-1
CDR3nt: TGTGCCAGCAGTGTATATGAGCAGTTCTTC
CDR3aa: CASSVYEQFF

abundance: -
d_gene: -
v_gene: TRBV7-9
j_gene: TRBJ2-5
CDR3nt: TGTGCCAGCAGCTCCAGGACTCAAAGAGTCCAAGAGACCCAGTACTTC
CDR3aa: CASSSRTQRVQETQYF

abundance: -
d_gene: -
v_gene: TRBV5-6
j_gene: TRBJ1-2
CDR3nt: TGTGCCAGCGGCTATCCCAATCCTTGGGGCGATGGCTACACCTTC
CDR3aa: CASGYPNPWGDGYTF

abundance: few
d_gene: -
v_gene: TRBV6-2/TRBV6-3
j_gene: TRBJ1-2
CDR3nt: TGTGCCAGCAGTTACGGCACGAACTATGGCTACACCTTC
CDR3aa: CASSYGTNYGYTF

abundance: -
d_gene: TRBD2
v_gene: TRBV30
j_gene: TRBJ2-4
CDR3nt: TGTGCCTGGAGGGAGCGGGGGGTCCTCTTCTTAGCCAAAAACATTCAGTACTTC
CDR3aa: CAWRERGVLFLAKNIQYF

abundance: -
d_gene: -
v_gene: TRBV19
j_gene: TRBJ2-7
CDR3nt: TGTGCCAGTAGTCGACAGGAGTCCTACGAGCAGTACTTC
CDR3aa: CASSRQESYEQYF

abundance: few
d_gene: -
v_gene: TRBV19
j_gene: TRBJ1-5
CDR3nt: TGTGCCAGTAGTTGGGCACAACAATCGGGACAGCCCCAGCATTTT
CDR3aa: CASSWAQQSGQPQHF

abundance: -
d_gene: TRBD1
v_gene: TRBV28
j_gene: TRBJ2-2
CDR3nt: TGTGCCAGCAGTCCTAGCCTCCGGGACAGGGGGTCCGGGGAGCTGTTTTTT
CDR3aa: CASSPSLRDRGSGELFF

abundance: -
d_gene: TRBD1
v_gene: TRBV2
j_gene: TRBJ2-7
CDR3nt: TGTGCCAGCAGTGAAGCTATCAGGACAGGGTTAAACTCCTACGAGCAGTACTTC
CDR3aa: CASSEAIRTGLNSYEQYF

abundance: -
d_gene: -
v_gene: TRBV6-5
j_gene: TRBJ2-1
CDR3nt: TGTGCCAGCATCAGGGATTTGGGATCCTACAATGAGCAGTTCTTC
CDR3aa: CASIRDLGSYNEQFF

abundance: -
d_gene: -
v_gene: TRBV18
j_gene: TRBJ2-6
CDR3nt: TGTGCCAGCTCACCACCGAATTGGCAGGGAGGCACTGGGGCCAACGTCCTGACTTTC
CDR3aa: CASSPPNWQGGTGANVLTF

abundance: -
d_gene: -
v_gene: TRBV4-3
j_gene: TRBJ1-2
CDR3nt: TGCGCCAGCAGCCTCCGAGGGGGGGCAGGTGGCTACACCTTC
CDR3aa: CASSLRGGAGGYTF

abundance: -
d_gene: -
v_gene: TRBV7-9
j_gene: TRBJ1-2
CDR3nt: TGTGCCAGCAGCTCGAAAGCGGGGAGTCAGGGCTACACCTTC
CDR3aa: CASSSKAGSQGYTF

abundance: -
d_gene: -
v_gene: TRBV7-2
j_gene: TRBJ1-2
CDR3nt: TGTGCCAGCGCCCGGGGGGGCTACGGCTACACCTTC
CDR3aa: CASARGGYGYTF

abundance: -
d_gene: TRBD1
v_gene: TRBV19
j_gene: TRBJ1-1
CDR3nt: TGTGCCAGTAGCAGAGCCGGGACAGGGGGAATGAACACTGAAGCTTTCTTT
CDR3aa: CASSRAGTGGMNTEAFF